These 25 T cell receptor beta chains originate from one sample sequenced in a study of blood T cell repertoires in COVID-19. Clones were sequenced by immunoSEQ multiplex PCR, and TCRdb holds only the in-frame ones, with some missing. Here the sample spans 160,000 or so clones, 84% being singletons. The material sequenced was peripheral blood. Every receptor here comes from a woman aged 50 to 60 with acute or convalescent COVID-19.

J is TRBJ2-7 and V is TRBV19, with 8 bases aligning to TRBD1. Per germline, CDR1 LNHDA and CDR2 SQIVND (reference sequence). V lost 6 bases and J lost 1; bases outside the gene matches: 5. This CDR3 region has 14 residues. The DNA of the CDR3 is TGTGCCAGTAGGGACGACAGGGGATCCTACGAGCAGTACTTC. This encodes CASRDDRGSYEQYF. Complete variable domain (other parts from reference TRBV19 and TRBJ2-7): DGGITQSPKYLFRKEGQNVTLSCEQNLNHDAMYWYRQDPGQGLRLIYYSQIVNDFQKGDIAEGYSVSREKKESFPLTVTSAQKNPTAFYLCASRDDRGSYEQYFGPGTRLTVT.

The chain uses TRBV6-5 and TRBJ2-7, with D possibly being TRBD1 (6 bases). The germline V gene has CDR1 MNHEY and CDR2 SVGAGI. The V and J ends lost 5 bases and 5 bases respectively, with 13 bases between them. This CDR3 comprises 13 residues. This CDR3 is CASSTRQAHEQYF. The CDR3 DNA sequence: TGTGCCAGCAGTACCCGACAGGCCCACGAGCAGTACTTC.

This sequence joins TRBV29-1 and TRBJ2-7; the D gene is possibly TRBD2 (7 bases). Germline V gene lookup returns CDR1 SQVTM and CDR2 ANQGSEA. The V end was cut by 7 bases, the J end by 2 bases, with 15 bases between. The CDR3 spans 13 residues. The chain's CDR3 is CSGMSGTPYEQYF. The CDR3 DNA reads as TGCAGCGGGATGAGCGGGACACCCTACGAGCAGTACTTC.

This sequence joins TRBV5-1 and TRBJ1-5; D may be TRBD1 (6 bases). Per germline, CDR1 SGHRS and CDR2 YFSETQ. The CDR3 runs to 15 residues. Trimming shortened V by 0 bases and J by 7 bases, and 14 bases separated the two germline ends. CDR3 nucleotide sequence: TGCGCCAGCAGCTTGGCCGGGGGGGCCGGGCAGCCCCAGCATTTT. Its protein product is CASSLAGGAGQPQHF. Full variable domain (outside the CDR3, taken from reference TRBV5-1 and TRBJ1-5): KAGVTQTPRYLIKTRGQQVTLSCSPISGHRSVSWYQQTPGQGLQFLFEYFSETQRNKGNFPGRFSGRQFSNSRSEMNVSTLELGDSALYLCASSLAGGAGQPQHFGDGTRLSIL.

The rearrangement uses TRBV20-1 and TRBJ2-7; TRBD2 agrees at 8 bases. Germline CDR1 reads DFQATT; CDR2 reads SNEGSKA (reference sequence). V dropped 3 bases and J dropped 5; count of bases not matched to a gene: 12. This CDR3 is built from 15 residues. The CDR3 region has the DNA TGCAGTGCTAGTCGAGGGTCCAGCGGGGGCGACGAGCAGTACTTC. Its protein is CSASRGSSGGDEQYF.

The rearrangement joins TRBV15 to TRBJ2-5; TRBD2 aligns across 16 bases. This CDR3 comprises 18 residues. Trimming removed 5 bases from V and 5 bases from J; junction bases left unmatched: 11. CDR1 is LNHNV and CDR2 is YYDKDF in the germline V gene (reference sequence). As DNA, the CDR3 is TGTGCCACCAGCTCCTCGGAGGGACTAGCGGGAGGGCGGGAGACCCAGTACTTC. This translates into CATSSSEGLAGGRETQYF.

The genes are TRBV12-3 or TRBV12-4 and TRBJ2-7; D is possibly TRBD1 (5 bases). Trimming pared 5 bases from V and 2 bases from J, leaving 7 bases between. The CDR3 covers 12 residues. CDR3 residues: CASSGAPYEQYF. The CDR3 DNA reads as TGTGCCAGCAGTGGGGCCCCCTACGAGCAGTACTTC.

The V call is TRBV28, the J call TRBJ1-3; TRBD1 matches 8 bases. Per the germline V gene, CDR1 is MDHEN and CDR2 is SYDVKM. The CDR3 spans 14 residues. Trimming cost V 10 bases and J 0 bases; bases outside gene matches: 5. CDR3 bases: TGTGCCACGGGACAGGTGATCTCTGGAAACACCATATATTTT. It codes for CATGQVISGNTIYF.

The V gene is TRBV7-9, the J gene TRBJ2-6; perhaps TRBD1 as D (5 bases). The CDR3 is made up of 15 amino acids. V was clipped by 4 bases and J by 0 bases, with 7 bases between them. Per the germline V gene, CDR1 is SEHNR and CDR2 is FQNEAQ (reference sequence). The DNA for the CDR3 is TGTGCCAGCAGCTCCAGGGACTCTGGGGCCAACGTCCTGACTTTC. Translation gives CASSSRDSGANVLTF. Filled out from reference TRBV7-9 and TRBJ2-6, the complete variable domain reads DTGVSQNPRHKITKRGQNVTFRCDPISEHNRLYWYRQTLGQGPEFLTYFQNEAQLEKSRLLSDRFSAERPKGSFSTLEIQRTEQGDSAMYLCASSSRDSGANVLTFGAGSRLTVL.

The V gene is TRBV3-1 (or the pseudogene TRBV3-2), the J gene TRBJ1-1, with TRBD1 as a possible D gene (5 bases). Germline loops: CDR1 LGHDT, CDR2 YNNKEL (reference sequence). The V end lost 4 bases, the J end lost 5 bases, and 20 bases lay between the germline ends. The CDR3 runs 16 residues. The CDR3 loop is CASSPQVWPGRTEAFF. The CDR3 coding sequence is TGTGCCAGCAGCCCACAGGTCTGGCCAGGCAGAACTGAAGCTTTCTTT.

The chain recombines TRBV18 with TRBJ2-5; no firm D call. The CDR3 is 10 residues long. CDR1 and CDR2 from the germline V gene are KGHSH and LQKENI. Deletions cut 7 bases from V and 4 bases from J, with 4 bases between. The CDR3 sequence: CASFRETQYF. In DNA, the CDR3 is TGTGCCAGCTTCAGAGAGACCCAGTACTTC.

This clone appeared a single time. J is TRBJ1-2 and V is TRBV29-1, with D possibly TRBD1 on 5 matching bases. Germline values: CDR1 SQVTM, CDR2 ANQGSEA. Trimming removed 2 bases from V and 4 bases from J, with 11 bases in between. There are 13 residues in the CDR3. The CDR3 sequence is CSVERLRAYGYTF. CDR3 DNA sequence: TGCAGCGTTGAAAGACTCAGGGCCTATGGCTACACCTTC.

The chain joins TRBV19 to TRBJ1-6; perhaps TRBD1 as D (5 bases). Germline V gene sequence: CDR1 LNHDA, CDR2 SQIVND (reference sequence). CDR3 length equals 16 residues. Deletions cut 6 bases from V and 7 bases from J, with 19 bases between. In DNA, the CDR3 is TGTGCCAGTAGCAAGGTAGGGGCCTCCTGGAATTCACCCCTCCACTTT. Its translation is CASSKVGASWNSPLHF.

The chain is built from TRBV2 and TRBJ2-7, with 8 bases aligning to TRBD1. This CDR3 is 13 amino acids long. CDR1 is SNHLY and CDR2 is FYNNEI in the germline V gene. Losses at the gene ends were 3 bases for V and 5 bases for J; bases not matched to a gene: 3. The CDR3 nucleotides read TGTGCCAGCAGTGACCCCAGGGGGCACGAGCAGTACTTC. Translated: CASSDPRGHEQYF.

J is TRBJ1-1 and V is TRBV19; no clear D. Germline V lookup: CDR1 LNHDA, CDR2 SQIVND (reference sequence). The CDR3 has 14 amino acids. The ends were cut back, 3 bases at V and 4 bases at J, with 12 bases in the middle. CDR3 sequence: CASSIVGVLTEAFF. DNA for the CDR3: TGTGCCAGTAGTATTGTAGGAGTTCTCACTGAAGCTTTCTTT.

The chain links TRBV7-4 to TRBJ1-3, with a tentative D call TRBD1 (5 bases). The V gene's germline CDR1 is SGHVT and CDR2 SQSDAQ. The CDR3 extends over 14 amino acids. V was shortened by 5 bases and J by 2 bases, with 10 bases between the two germline ends. DNA of the CDR3: TGTGCCAGCAGCGCCGAGACAGCTGGAAACACCATATATTTT. Its translation: CASSAETAGNTIYF. Filled out from reference TRBV7-4 and TRBJ1-3, the complete variable domain reads GAGVSQSPRYKVAKRGRDVALRCDSISGHVTLYWYRQTLGQGSEVLTYSQSDAQRDKSGRPSGRFSAERPERSVSTLKIQRTEQGDSAVYLCASSAETAGNTIYFGEGSWLTVV.

The V and J genes are TRBV18 and TRBJ2-2, with 8 bases lining up with TRBD1. The V and J ends lost 4 bases and 4 bases, in that order; junction bases with no gene match: 2. Germline V gives CDR1 KGHSH, CDR2 LQKENI. The CDR3 is 14 residues long. Here the CDR3 DNA reads TGTGCCAGCTCACAGGGACAGGTCACCGGGGAGCTGTTTTTT. Protein: CASSQGQVTGELFF.

This clone turned up a few times. The chain combines TRBV14 with TRBJ2-5; 9 positions match TRBD2. This CDR3 is built from 14 residues. CDR1 is SGHDN, CDR2 FVKESK, per germline. Trimming at V came to 3 bases and at J to 9 bases, leaving 8 bases not matched to a gene. The CDR3: CASSQTSGAAAQYF. The CDR3 DNA reads as TGTGCCAGCAGCCAGACTAGCGGAGCAGCGGCCCAGTACTTC.

In its sample, this clone was seen once. V usage is TRBV7-3 and J usage is TRBJ2-4; 10 nucleotides line up with TRBD1. Looked up from germline, CDR1 is SGHTA and CDR2 is FQGTGA. The CDR3 spans 18 residues. V lost 6 bases and J lost 0; bases outside the gene matches: 11. The CDR3: CASSKGTGAALAKNIQYF. DNA of the CDR3: TGTGCCAGCAGTAAGGGGACAGGGGCCGCTTTAGCCAAAAACATTCAGTACTTC.

The chain joins TRBV7-9 to TRBJ1-1, with a tentative D call TRBD1 (6 bases). Germline V CDR1 and CDR2: SEHNR, FQNEAQ (reference sequence). The germline V and J ends were trimmed by 1 base and 8 bases, with 11 bases remaining between them. This CDR3 is built from 13 residues. The CDR3 region is CASSLERGKEAFF. The CDR3 nucleotides read TGTGCCAGCAGCTTAGAGAGGGGGAAGGAAGCTTTCTTT.

The chain is built from TRBV7-2 and TRBJ1-2; possible D gene TRBD1, 5 bases. CDR3 size: 16 residues. Trimming shortened V by 3 bases and J by 2 bases, and 16 bases separated the two germline ends. Germline V gives CDR1 SGHTA, CDR2 FQGNSA. CDR3 sequence (DNA): TGTGCCAGCAGCTTCGGGGCGGGGAGTATAAACTATGGCTACACCTTC. Its protein product is CASSFGAGSINYGYTF.

The chain recombines TRBV2 with TRBJ1-4; D unclear. The CDR3 length is 12 residues. Germline assignment: CDR1 SNHLY and CDR2 FYNNEI. V lost 8 bases and J lost 7, with 11 bases in between. The CDR3: CASRTGIEKLFF. CDR3 in DNA: TGTGCCAGCCGTACGGGGATTGAAAAACTGTTTTTT. Complete variable domain (other parts from reference TRBV2 and TRBJ1-4): EPEVTQTPSHQVTQMGQEVILRCVPISNHLYFYWYRQILGQKVEFLVSFYNNEISEKSEIFDDQFSVERPDGSNFTLKIRSTKLEDSAMYFCASRTGIEKLFFGSGTQLSVL.

The rearrangement joins TRBV6-6 to TRBJ2-7, with 9 bases matching TRBD1. The CDR3 runs 14 residues. CDR1 MNHNY and CDR2 SVGAGI come from the germline V gene (reference sequence). The V gene end was trimmed by 2 bases and the J gene end by 5 bases; junction bases not matched to a gene: 4. The CDR3 bases are TGTGCCAGCAGTTACCCGGACAGGGGCAACGAGCAGTACTTC. The encoded protein is CASSYPDRGNEQYF.

The chain joins TRBV5-1 to TRBJ2-3, with TRBD2 identical over 7 bases. After removal of 4 bases from V and 5 bases from J, the junction contained 13 bases not matched to a gene. Germline CDR1 reads SGHRS; CDR2 reads YFSETQ. CDR3 length: 16 residues. The CDR3 is CASSPQLARRGDTQYF. Written as DNA, the CDR3 is TGCGCCAGCAGCCCTCAACTAGCGAGGAGGGGAGATACGCAGTATTTT. The entire variable domain, with the rest obtained from reference TRBV5-1 and TRBJ2-3, is as follows: KAGVTQTPRYLIKTRGQQVTLSCSPISGHRSVSWYQQTPGQGLQFLFEYFSETQRNKGNFPGRFSGRQFSNSRSEMNVSTLELGDSALYLCASSPQLARRGDTQYFGPGTRLTVL.

The CDR3, as DNA: TGTGCCATCCGGGGTTTAAGCGCGGGCTACGAGCAGTACTTC. Translated, it gives CAIRGLSAGYEQYF. The chain combines TRBV10-3 with TRBJ2-7, with D perhaps matching TRBD2 (5 bases). The germline V gene has CDR1 ENHRY and CDR2 SYGVKD. The CDR3 covers 14 residues. Trimming shortened V by 8 bases and J by 3 bases, and 17 bases separated the two germline ends.